One sample yielded the 28 T cell receptor beta chains listed below, sequenced in a study of shared clonotypes between healthy human individuals. Assay: immunoSEQ multiplex PCR; the TCRdb copy retains only in-frame clones and omits some. Seen here are over a million clones, 95% to 99% observed once, and the top ten hold approximately 0.45%. Sample: naive CD4+ T cells sorted from blood. As for subset: CD45RA+ positively selected. Receptors were obtained from a man younger than 45 in good health.

This chain joins TRBV18 and TRBJ2-1; 9 nucleotides agree with TRBD1. Germline CDR1 reads KGHSH; CDR2 reads LQKENI. Germline trimming cut 3 bases from V and 7 bases from J; bases unmatched to any gene: 10. This CDR3 is built from 16 residues. CDR3 amino acids: CASSPAIRQGGNEQFF. CDR3 in DNA: TGTGCCAGCTCACCCGCCATCCGACAGGGGGGAAATGAGCAGTTCTTC. Full variable domain (remainder filled in from reference TRBV18 and TRBJ2-1): NAGVMQNPRHLVRRRGQEARLRCSPMKGHSHVYWYRQLPEEGLKFMVYLQKENIIDESGMPKERFSAEFPKEGPSILRIQQVVRGDSAAYFCASSPAIRQGGNEQFFGPGTRLTVL.

CDR3 DNA: TGTGCCAGCAGTTACGCGGGGGGGAACACTGAAGCTTTCTTT. Translation: CASSYAGGNTEAFF. This chain uses TRBV6-5 with TRBJ1-1, with D possibly matching TRBD1 (5 bases). There are 14 residues in the CDR3. CDR1 is MNHEY and CDR2 is SVGAGI in the germline V gene. The germline V and J ends were trimmed by 2 bases and 1 base, with 8 bases remaining between them.

V and J are TRBV27 and TRBJ2-3, with 9 positions matching TRBD2. The CDR3 totals 15 residues. Germline-derived CDR1 and CDR2 are MNHEY and SMNVEV (reference sequence). The J segment lost 2 bases and the V segment lost 4 bases, leaving 4 bases of the junction unmatched. CDR3 amino acids: CASSSRLAVTDTQYF. CDR3 coding DNA: TGTGCCAGCAGTTCGAGACTAGCGGTCACAGATACGCAGTATTTT.

The CDR3 is CASFGGERTEAFF. CDR3 nucleotide sequence: TGTGCCAGCTTCGGGGGAGAACGCACTGAAGCTTTCTTT. The V call is TRBV7-9, the J call TRBJ1-1; D possibly corresponds to TRBD1 (5 bases). This CDR3 is built from 13 residues. Between the trimmed V and J ends, which lost 8 bases and 4 bases, there was a span of 14 bases. CDR1 is SEHNR, CDR2 FQNEAQ, per germline (reference sequence).

As to this clone: This specimen includes other DNA sequences encoding the same CDR3. CDR3 coding DNA: TGCGCCAGCAGCCCCGCCTACGAGCAGTACTTC. Translating it yields CASSPAYEQYF. The V call is TRBV10-2, the J call TRBJ2-7, with D unresolved. The CDR3 loop spans 11 amino acids. The germline V gene has CDR1 WSHSY and CDR2 SAAADI. The V end lost 6 bases, the J end lost 2 bases, and 5 bases lay between the germline ends.

The chain has TRBV7-8 and TRBJ1-5, with D maybe TRBD1 (5 bases). The CDR3 is 15 amino acids. With 3 bases removed from V and 3 bases from J, the gap between germline ends came to 12 bases. Germline lookup yields CDR1 SGHVS and CDR2 FQNEAQ. CDR3 DNA sequence: TGTGCCAGCAGCTTTCTCCGGGGCAACAATCAGCCCCAGCATTTT. Translation gives CASSFLRGNNQPQHF.

The chain recombines TRBV10-1 with TRBJ2-1; 8 nucleotides align to TRBD2. The trim removed 8 bases at V and 4 bases at J, leaving 13 bases unmatched. Germline assignment: CDR1 WNHNN and CDR2 SYGVQD (reference sequence). The CDR3 covers 16 residues. The CDR3 nucleotides are TGCGCCAGCGGGGGGGCAGGAGCGGGAGCATACAATGAGCAGTTCTTC. Its protein product is CASGGAGAGAYNEQFF.

The rearrangement links TRBV7-9 to TRBJ2-7; D remains unclear. V was cut by 5 bases and J by 4 bases, with 9 bases left in between. There are 12 residues in the CDR3. Germline V gives CDR1 SEHNR, CDR2 FQNEAQ (reference sequence). The chain's CDR3 is CASSTDFYEQYF. For the CDR3, the DNA is TGTGCCAGCAGCACTGATTTTTACGAGCAGTACTTC.

The J gene is TRBJ2-7, the V gene TRBV6-1; D is perhaps TRBD1 (6 bases). This CDR3 comprises 13 residues. In germline, CDR1 is MNHNS, CDR2 SASEGT. Trimming pared 7 bases from V and 5 bases from J, leaving 15 bases between. The CDR3 reads CASTNRAGHEQYF. CDR3 coding DNA: TGTGCCAGCACCAACAGGGCTGGGCACGAGCAGTACTTC.

The gene calls are TRBV5-4 and TRBJ2-7; 8 bases map to TRBD2. Germline-derived CDR1 and CDR2 are SGHNT and YYREEE (reference sequence). This CDR3 is built from 17 residues. Losses at the gene ends were 4 bases for V and 0 bases for J; bases not matched to a gene: 12. CDR3: CASSRGGLTGVSYEQYF. The CDR3 DNA reads as TGTGCCAGCAGCCGGGGGGGGCTGACGGGAGTCTCCTACGAGCAGTACTTC.

This chain uses TRBV10-2 with TRBJ2-7; TRBD2 aligns across 10 bases. The trim removed 6 bases at V and 2 bases at J, leaving 10 bases unmatched. The CDR3 runs 16 residues. Per the germline V gene, CDR1 is WSHSY and CDR2 is SAAADI. Here the CDR3 DNA reads TGCGCCAGCAGGGATTTTGAGCGGGGGGGTACCTACGAGCAGTACTTC. This translates into CASRDFERGGTYEQYF.

DNA of the CDR3: TGTGCCAGCAGCTTAGTTGGGCTAATGCCGAACACCGGGGAGCTGTTTTTT. This sequence encodes CASSLVGLMPNTGELFF. The rearrangement uses TRBV7-2 and TRBJ2-2; D not certain. CDR3 length: 17 amino acids. V was cut by 1 base and J by 0 bases, with 12 bases left in between. From germline, CDR1 is SGHTA and CDR2 FQGNSA.

The chain joins TRBV11-3 to TRBJ2-2; 9 nucleotides agree with TRBD2. This CDR3 has 17 residues. V was pared by 0 bases and J by 5 bases, with 7 bases of the junction left unmatched. Per germline, CDR1 SGHNT and CDR2 YENEEA. The CDR3 sequence: CASSLEPSSGSTGELFF. Here the CDR3 DNA reads TGTGCCAGCAGCTTAGAACCCAGTAGCGGGAGTACCGGGGAGCTGTTTTTT.

Concerning this clone itself: The sample holds other DNA sequences that translate to the same CDR3. The chain uses TRBV11-2 and TRBJ1-5; D gene uncertain. This CDR3 is built from 13 residues. Trimming took off 1 base at V and 3 bases at J, with 4 bases between the two ends. Per the germline V gene, CDR1 is SGHAT and CDR2 is FQNNGV. The CDR3 spells CASSLGPNQPQHF. In DNA form, the CDR3 reads TGTGCCAGCAGCTTAGGACCCAATCAGCCCCAGCATTTT.

The V and J genes are TRBV7-2 and TRBJ2-7; the D gene is possibly TRBD2 (5 bases). The germline CDR1 and CDR2 sequences are SGHTA and FQGNSA. The CDR3 extends over 12 amino acids. V was trimmed by 7 bases and J by 5 bases, leaving 12 bases between them. Here the CDR3 DNA reads TGTGCCAGCACCCGTCGGGGAGACGAGCAGTACTTC. This gives the protein CASTRRGDEQYF.

The chain links TRBV27 to TRBJ2-7, with TRBD1 identical over 7 bases. V dropped 4 bases and J dropped 0; count of bases not matched to a gene: 6. The V gene's germline CDR1 is MNHEY and CDR2 SMNVEV (reference sequence). The length of the CDR3 is 15 residues. The CDR3 region has the DNA TGTGCCAGCAGTTCAGGGGGAGTAAGCTCCTACGAGCAGTACTTC. It is translated as CASSSGGVSSYEQYF.

The gene calls are TRBV28 and TRBJ2-7; D not certain. Trimming stripped 6 bases from V and 5 bases from J, with 8 bases between. The CDR3 extends over 11 amino acids. From germline, CDR1 is MDHEN and CDR2 SYDVKM. For the CDR3, the DNA is TGTGCCAGCAGCCCCTACCACGAGCAGTACTTC. Translation gives CASSPYHEQYF.

The chain employs TRBV14 and TRBJ2-2; D not certain. Germline CDR1 reads SGHDN; CDR2 reads FVKESK. V shed 5 bases and J shed 1 base, with 5 bases lying between them. CDR3 length: 13 residues. The CDR3 region is CASSDKNTGELFF. In DNA, the CDR3 is TGTGCCAGCAGCGACAAGAACACCGGGGAGCTGTTTTTT.

This chain joins TRBV10-2 and TRBJ2-7; D is possibly TRBD1 (5 bases). V dropped 2 bases and J dropped 9 bases, with 26 bases sitting between them. The CDR3 has 17 residues. Germline V gene lookup returns CDR1 WSHSY and CDR2 SAAADI. The CDR3 DNA sequence: TGCGCCAGCAGTGAGACAGGTCCAAGCCTCCTACGAGCTGGGCAGTACTTC. Protein product: CASSETGPSLLRAGQYF.

The rearrangement links TRBV7-8 to TRBJ2-1; maybe TRBD2 (5 bases). V was trimmed by 5 bases and J by 9 bases, leaving 17 bases between them. Germline CDR1 and CDR2: SGHVS and FQNEAQ. CDR3 size: 14 residues. The CDR3: CASSILTTSGEQFF. CDR3 nucleotides: TGTGCCAGCAGCATACTGACTACTTCGGGTGAGCAGTTCTTC.

The chain has TRBV28 and TRBJ2-1, with 12 bases lining up with TRBD2. The CDR3 totals 16 residues. CDR1 is MDHEN and CDR2 is SYDVKM in the germline V gene. Unmatched junction bases numbered 7, after V lost 5 bases and J lost 5 bases. In DNA form, the CDR3 reads TGTGCCAGCAGTCACCAACTAGCGGGAGGACACAATGAGCAGTTCTTC. Residues: CASSHQLAGGHNEQFF.

CDR3 DNA: TGTGCCAGCAGCCGGGTGATGGACAGATCGGACTCCTACGAGCAGTACTTC. This gives the protein CASSRVMDRSDSYEQYF. The rearrangement joins TRBV28 to TRBJ2-7; possibly TRBD1 for D (6 bases). Trimming removed 6 bases from V and 0 bases from J, with 21 bases in between. Looked up from germline, CDR1 is MDHEN and CDR2 is SYDVKM. The CDR3 consists of 17 residues.

A remark on this clone: Mismatch with germline at one junction end may stem from a read error. V is TRBV28 and J is TRBJ2-5, with D hard to call. The CDR3 contains 12 residues. The germline V gene has CDR1 MDHEN and CDR2 SYDVKM. The CDR3 region is CASSSQKESHYF. The CDR3 DNA reads as TGTGCCAGCAGTTCCCAAAAAGAATCCCACTACTTC.

V and J are TRBV14 and TRBJ2-7, with a possible D match to TRBD1 (6 bases). This CDR3 comprises 13 residues. Looked up from germline, CDR1 is SGHDN and CDR2 is FVKESK. V was shortened by 5 bases and J by 5 bases, with 13 bases between the two germline ends. The CDR3 region is CASSVTGWHEQYF. CDR3 coding DNA: TGTGCCAGCAGCGTCACAGGGTGGCACGAGCAGTACTTC.

J is TRBJ2-7 and V is TRBV5-1; D might be TRBD1 or TRBD2, each matching 5 bases. Trimming removed 3 bases at V and 3 bases at J, with 16 bases between. CDR3 size: 15 residues. CDR1 and CDR2 (germline): SGHRS, YFSETQ. The CDR3 loop is CASSSTRTRDYEQYF. As DNA, the CDR3 is TGCGCCAGCAGCTCCACCCGGACACGGGACTACGAGCAGTACTTC.

V usage is TRBV6-5 and J usage is TRBJ2-1, with TRBD1 matching over 10 bases. Germline CDR1 reads MNHEY; CDR2 reads SVGAGI. V lost 6 bases, J lost 14 bases, and 16 bases stayed unmatched. The CDR3 extends over 15 amino acids. The CDR3 loop reads CASRRDRGRWGGEFF. The CDR3 DNA sequence: TGTGCCAGCAGACGCGACAGGGGGCGATGGGGCGGGGAGTTCTTC.

The chain is built from TRBV6-1 and TRBJ1-2; D gene uncertain. The V gene's germline CDR1 is MNHNS and CDR2 SASEGT. V lost 6 bases, J lost 4 bases, and 15 bases lay in between. CDR3 length: 14 amino acids. CDR3 loop: CASSPSGSPYGYTF. The DNA for the CDR3 is TGTGCCAGCAGCCCCAGTGGCTCGCCCTATGGCTACACCTTC.

The chain joins TRBV18 to TRBJ2-4; D ambiguous. CDR1 and CDR2 from the germline V gene are KGHSH and LQKENI. The CDR3 is made up of 15 amino acids. V lost 3 bases and J lost 0, with 9 bases in between. CDR3 loop: CASSPLAVAKNIQYF. The CDR3 DNA sequence: TGTGCCAGCTCACCCTTGGCCGTAGCCAAAAACATTCAGTACTTC.